This T cell receptor (beta chain) was recorded in a study of vaccination effects on CD4 cells after COVID-19. The authors isolated CD4+ T cells after around 9 days of culture. Everyone in the study got two shots of either the BNT162b2 or mRNA-1273 vaccine. As regards this clone: The antigen is unknown.

The data were produced by immunoSEQ multiplex PCR, yet TCRdb's version contains in-frame clones alone and is incomplete. The table includes 45,000 to 55,000 clones, 70% detected once. The TCR sequence derives from a human donor who received a COVID-19 vaccine. The sample in question was CD4+ T cells from PBMCs cultured without peptide, obtained after COVID-19 vaccination.

The CDR3 region is CASSLGPFEAFF. The CDR3, as DNA: TGTGCCAGCAGCTTAGGGCCGTTTGAAGCTTTCTTT. The V and J genes are TRBV3-1 (or the pseudogene TRBV3-2) and TRBJ1-1; unclear D gene. Germline CDR1 LGHDT, CDR2 YNNKEL (reference sequence). The CDR3 is 12 amino acids. Between the trimmed V and J ends, which lost 5 bases and 7 bases, there was a span of 11 bases.